What follows are 17 T cell receptor beta chains derived from one specimen sequenced in a study of blood T cell repertoires in COVID-19. Repertoires were generated with immunoSEQ multiplex PCR, while TCRdb's copy carries only in-frame clones and drops some. This table has more than 200,000 clones, 75% to 90% appearing once. The sequenced sample consisted of peripheral blood. These receptors were taken from a man between 25 and 39 years old with active or convalescent COVID-19.

The chain is built from TRBV19 and TRBJ1-1; possible D gene TRBD1, 6 bases. V dropped 0 bases and J dropped 4 bases, with 9 bases sitting between them. Germline CDR1 reads LNHDA; CDR2 reads SQIVND (reference sequence). The CDR3 contains 14 residues. Written as DNA, the CDR3 is TGTGCCAGTAGTATAGACGGGGGGCCCACTGAAGCTTTCTTT. Its protein is CASSIDGGPTEAFF.

The genes are TRBV11-2 and TRBJ2-1; 9 bases match TRBD1. Germline CDR1 SGHAT, CDR2 FQNNGV. V dropped 0 bases and J dropped 6; count of bases not matched to a gene: 6. This CDR3 has 16 amino acids. This CDR3 is CASSLEAGTGTNEQFF. CDR3 nucleotide sequence: TGTGCCAGCAGCTTAGAGGCAGGGACAGGGACCAATGAGCAGTTCTTC. Looking up the rest from reference TRBV11-2 and TRBJ2-1 gives the full variable domain: EAGVAQSPRYKIIEKRQSVAFWCNPISGHATLYWYQQILGQGPKLLIQFQNNGVVDDSQLPKDRFSAERLKGVDSTLKIQPAKLEDSAVYLCASSLEAGTGTNEQFFGPGTRLTVL.

The chain uses TRBV7-2 and TRBJ2-1, with 9 positions matching TRBD2. V was clipped by 7 bases and J by 6 bases; unmatched bases: 13. This CDR3 has 16 residues. Germline values: CDR1 SGHTA, CDR2 FQGNSA. The CDR3 nucleotides read TGTGCCAGCATCCAGTCAGCGGGGGGATCTGGCAATGAGCAGTTCTTC. Translated: CASIQSAGGSGNEQFF.

V and J are TRBV5-6 and TRBJ2-5, with D possibly matching TRBD1 (5 bases). Germline-derived CDR1 and CDR2 are SGHDT and YYEEEE. Trimming removed 2 bases from V and 1 base from J, with 18 bases in between. The CDR3 spans 17 residues. DNA for the CDR3: TGTGCCAGCAGCTTTTATTCGCAGGGCCCGATCCAAGAGACCCAGTACTTC. It translates to CASSFYSQGPIQETQYF. Full variable domain (remainder filled in from reference TRBV5-6 and TRBJ2-5): DAGVTQSPTHLIKTRGQQVTLRCSPKSGHDTVSWYQQALGQGPQFIFQYYEEEERQRGNFPDRFSGHQFPNYSSELNVNALLLGDSALYLCASSFYSQGPIQETQYFGPGTRLLVL.

V is TRBV9 and J is TRBJ2-7; a possible D gene is TRBD2 (5 bases). The CDR3 totals 12 residues. The germline V gene has CDR1 SGDLS and CDR2 YYNGEE. The V end lost 3 bases, the J end lost 6 bases, and 10 bases lay between the germline ends. The CDR3 loop reads CASSASGVEQYF. The CDR3 DNA follows: TGTGCCAGCAGCGCATCCGGGGTCGAGCAGTACTTC.

The chain joins TRBV30 to TRBJ2-1, with TRBD2 matching 10 bases. CDR1 GTSNPN and CDR2 SVGIG come from the germline V gene (reference sequence). V lost 0 bases to trimming and J lost 8 bases; unmatched junction nucleotides: 1. CDR3 length: 13 residues. CDR3 loop: CAWSVLAGDEQFF. Here the CDR3 DNA reads TGTGCCTGGAGTGTTCTAGCGGGAGATGAGCAGTTCTTC.

This clone was seen more than once but under ten times. The rearrangement uses TRBV4-1 and TRBJ1-1, with TRBD1 as a possible D gene (5 bases). Germline lookup yields CDR1 MGHRA and CDR2 YSYEKL. The CDR3 consists of 15 residues. Trimming left V 4 bases short and J 4 bases short, with 16 bases between. The CDR3 reads CASSRGDFRATEAFF. CDR3 DNA: TGCGCCAGCAGCCGGGGGGATTTTAGAGCCACTGAAGCTTTCTTT.

This clone was recorded only once. The J gene is TRBJ2-1, the V gene TRBV19; 7 bases are shared with TRBD2. The V and J ends lost 1 base and 0 bases, in that order; junction bases with no gene match: 0. The CDR3 sequence is 15 residues long. Germline loops: CDR1 LNHDA, CDR2 SQIVND (reference sequence). CDR3 region: CASSIAGGSYNEQFF. DNA for the CDR3: TGTGCCAGTAGTATAGCGGGGGGCTCCTACAATGAGCAGTTCTTC.

The sample holds a few counts of this clone. The chain joins TRBV5-4 to TRBJ1-2; 8 bases agree with TRBD1. The length of the CDR3 is 13 residues. Germline lookup yields CDR1 SGHNT and CDR2 YYREEE (reference sequence). With 3 bases clipped from V and 6 bases from J, the junction kept 4 bases outside the gene matches. The CDR3 sequence: CASSSQGVHGYTF. Written as DNA, the CDR3 is TGTGCCAGCAGCTCACAGGGGGTCCATGGCTACACCTTC.

The chain has TRBV4-3 and TRBJ2-1, with 10 bases matching TRBD1. The CDR3 is 14 residues long. Trimming took 3 bases from V and 6 from J; bases not matched to a gene: 2. Germline V gene lookup returns CDR1 LGHNA and CDR2 YSLEER. CDR3 sequence: CASSHDRGLNEQFF. The CDR3 DNA sequence: TGCGCCAGCAGCCACGACAGGGGGCTCAATGAGCAGTTCTTC.

V usage is TRBV3-1 (or the pseudogene TRBV3-2) and J usage is TRBJ2-7; D may be TRBD1 (6 bases). This CDR3 has 13 amino acids. CDR1 and CDR2 from the germline V gene are LGHDT and YNNKEL (reference sequence). V gave up 4 bases and J gave up 5 bases, with 12 bases separating them. CDR3 loop: CASSLRQGHEQYF. In DNA, the CDR3 is TGTGCCAGCAGCCTGCGGCAGGGGCACGAGCAGTACTTC.

The CDR3 is CATSEGTSGILYNEQFF. The DNA of the CDR3 is TGTGCCACCAGCGAGGGGACTAGCGGCATACTCTACAATGAGCAGTTCTTC. The chain carries TRBV15 and TRBJ2-1; 11 bases fit TRBD2. The germline V gene has CDR1 LNHNV and CDR2 YYDKDF (reference sequence). There are 17 residues in the CDR3. J gave up 3 bases and V 5 bases, and 9 bases lay outside the gene matches.

The V and J genes are TRBV29-1 and TRBJ1-2; 7 bases match TRBD1. V was pared by 3 bases and J by 5 bases, with 3 bases of the junction left unmatched. This CDR3 region has 12 residues. The germline CDR1 and CDR2 sequences are SQVTM and ANQGSEA. The CDR3 DNA reads as TGCAGCGTTGACAGGGGGAGATATGGCTACACCTTC. It translates to CSVDRGRYGYTF.

This chain joins TRBV5-1 and TRBJ2-1, with TRBD1 matching 9 bases. The length of the CDR3 is 15 residues. J lost 7 bases, V lost 0 bases, and 5 bases had no gene match. Germline lookup yields CDR1 SGHRS and CDR2 YFSETQ. CDR3 DNA sequence: TGCGCCAGCAGCTTGGGGACAGGGGATTTGAATGAGCAGTTCTTC. This gives the protein CASSLGTGDLNEQFF.

The chain combines TRBV2 with TRBJ2-2; D is uncertain. V was pared by 1 base and J by 8 bases, with 5 bases between. The CDR3 is made up of 12 amino acids. Germline V gene data show CDR1 as SNHLY and CDR2 as FYNNEI. The CDR3 DNA reads TGTGCCAGCAGTGAAGGGCAAGGGGAGCTGTTTTTT. Encoded protein: CASSEGQGELFF.

The chain uses TRBV30 and TRBJ1-2; 10 bases align to TRBD1. The ends lost 1 base at V and 8 bases at J; junction bases unmatched: 13. The CDR3 extends over 16 amino acids. Per the germline V gene, CDR1 is GTSNPN and CDR2 is SVGIG (reference sequence). CDR3 sequence: CAWSELLRDRGRGYTF. The CDR3 DNA reads TGTGCCTGGAGTGAGTTACTACGGGACAGGGGCAGGGGCTACACCTTC.

J is TRBJ2-3 and V is TRBV4-1; 7 bases match TRBD1. V lost 7 bases to trimming and J lost 0 bases; unmatched junction nucleotides: 10. CDR3 length equals 16 residues. The germline V gene has CDR1 MGHRA and CDR2 YSYEKL. CDR3 loop: CASTPQGTASTDTQYF. The CDR3 bases are TGCGCCAGCACCCCGCAGGGGACAGCCAGCACAGATACGCAGTATTTT.